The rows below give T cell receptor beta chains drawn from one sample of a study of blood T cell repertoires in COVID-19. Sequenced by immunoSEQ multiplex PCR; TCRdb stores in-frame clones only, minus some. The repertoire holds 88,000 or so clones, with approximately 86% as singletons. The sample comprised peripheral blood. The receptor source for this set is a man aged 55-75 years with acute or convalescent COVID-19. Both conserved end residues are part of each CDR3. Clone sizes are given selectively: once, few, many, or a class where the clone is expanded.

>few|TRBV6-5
CASSYSTTVGGYTF
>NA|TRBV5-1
CASSLSLGLGEQYF
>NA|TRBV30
CAWSVGVLTYEQYF
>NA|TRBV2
CASSERQGLGTNEKLFF
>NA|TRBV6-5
CASSSTGSQGYTF
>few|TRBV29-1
CSVDIARGNEQFF
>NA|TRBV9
CASSVTGSTDTQYF
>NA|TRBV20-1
CSASIGGYEQYF
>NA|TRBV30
CASGRGGLAKNIQYF
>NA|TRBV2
CASSPLAGGKETQYF
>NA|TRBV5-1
CASSLARDGYTF
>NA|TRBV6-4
CASSDATRQGARGELFF
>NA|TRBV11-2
CASSLGTGRNGYTF
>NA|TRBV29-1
CSVERSPNEKLFF
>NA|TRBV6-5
CASSIGAGIFF
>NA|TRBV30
CAWSVAGGRVNEKLFF
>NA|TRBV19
CASSRAGGSYGYTF
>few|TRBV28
CASKRVGELFF
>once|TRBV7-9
CASSLSEMNQPQHF
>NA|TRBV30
CAWSSGQGGGYEQYF
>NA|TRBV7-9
CASSSITGFSGANVLTF
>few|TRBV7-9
CASSHGTGHNQPQHF
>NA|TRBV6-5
CASRNAAGASDGYTF
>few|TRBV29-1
CSVEDGGLAGDYGYTF
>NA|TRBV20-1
CSASPPVSGYGYTF
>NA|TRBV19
CASSISTGYTEAFF
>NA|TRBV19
CASRQLAGDYNEQFF
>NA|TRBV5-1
CASRDRIGTGGYTF
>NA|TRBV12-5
CASGLGTGRNSPLHF
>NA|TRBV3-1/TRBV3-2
CASSQGGENTEAFF
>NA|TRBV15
CATSRAQGGNTIYF
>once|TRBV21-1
CASSTSLRWGGPCTDTQYF
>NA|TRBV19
CASSLHRTGGTEAFF
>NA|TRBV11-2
CASSHPFRFYNSPLHF
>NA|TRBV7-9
CASSFGGGDGQYF
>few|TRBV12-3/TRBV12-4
CASSTSGANVLTF
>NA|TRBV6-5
CASSTRTGGADTQYF
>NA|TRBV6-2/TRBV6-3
CASSYGQIYEQYF
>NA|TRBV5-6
CASSPQTGMGSPLHF
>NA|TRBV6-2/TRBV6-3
CASSYQTSGGTPRTGANVLTF
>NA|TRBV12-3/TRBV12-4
CASRRTGIVTQYF
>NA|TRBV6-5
CASTEPGRREQYF
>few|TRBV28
CASSLGRNNSPLHF
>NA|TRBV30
CAWSLLTGYNEQFF
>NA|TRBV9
CASSVELRASGTHNEQFF
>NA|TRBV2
CASSEGAGNGQETQYF
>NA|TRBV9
CASSPELAGTYNEQFF
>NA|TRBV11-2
CASSSDQQLTPGNTIYF
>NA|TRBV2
CASCPTGYEQYF
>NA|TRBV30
CAWSRGGGADTQYF
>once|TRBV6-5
CASRQGSESGNTIYF
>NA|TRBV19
CASSITDRGRSNQPQHF
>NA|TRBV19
CASTGQANYGYTF